Listed below are T cell receptor beta chains from one sample, sequenced in a study of ipilimumab plus nivolumab after autologous stem cell transplantation. The protocol was immunoSEQ multiplex PCR, while the TCRdb copy is restricted to in-frame clones and leaves out a portion. The data hold roughly 43,000 clones, with over 75% observed a single time. The sequences come from PBMCs, collected in a trial of ipilimumab plus nivolumab as post-transplant consolidation. The receptors here all came from a male donor with multiple myeloma. Both conserved end residues are part of each CDR3. A D gene is named only where the DNA matches it firmly.

>TRBJ1-1|TRBV7-9|.
CASSHPNIGEAFF
TGTGCCAGCAGCCATCCAAATATTGGTGAAGCTTTCTTT
>TRBJ1-3|TRBV27|.
CASRMGAASGNTIYF
TGTGCCAGCAGGATGGGAGCGGCCTCTGGAAACACCATATATTTT
>TRBJ2-5|TRBV6-1|.
CASKVETQYF
TGTGCCAGCAAGGTCGAGACCCAGTACTTC
>TRBJ2-1|TRBV19|TRBD2
CASSYLGGDDEQFF
TGTGCCAGTAGTTACCTGGGAGGGGATGATGAGCAGTTCTTC
>TRBJ2-7|TRBV6-5|TRBD2
CASSPGGRAYEQYF
TGTGCCAGCAGTCCGGGAGGGCGGGCCTACGAGCAGTACTTC
>TRBJ1-4|TRBV5-1|.
CASSLVTGGAGEKLFF
TGCGCCAGCAGCTTGGTGACGGGGGGCGCGGGGGAAAAACTGTTTTTT
>TRBJ1-5|TRBV18|.
CASSPNGRNQPQHF
TGTGCCAGCTCGCCCAATGGGCGCAATCAGCCCCAGCATTTT
>TRBJ1-1|TRBV27|.
CASSFVANTEAFF
TGTGCCAGCAGTTTTGTGGCGAACACTGAAGCTTTCTTT
>TRBJ1-2|TRBV28|.
CASSLGYQPPYTF
TGTGCCAGCAGTTTAGGGTACCAACCCCCCTACACCTTC
>TRBJ2-7|TRBV19|TRBD2
CASSISSGLAGSYEQYF
TGTGCCAGTAGTATTAGCTCAGGACTAGCGGGGAGCTACGAGCAGTACTTC
>TRBJ2-3|TRBV9|.
CASSVSGNLHTDTQYF
TGTGCCAGCAGCGTCTCGGGGAATCTCCACACAGATACGCAGTATTTT
>TRBJ2-3|TRBV15|.
CATSVSGADTQYF
TGTGCCACCAGCGTATCGGGAGCAGATACGCAGTATTTT
>TRBJ2-7|TRBV30|.
CAWGDHEQYF
TGTGCCTGGGGGGACCACGAGCAGTACTTC
>TRBJ1-1|TRBV30|.
CAWSVTGFTEAFF
TGTGCCTGGAGTGTTACAGGGTTCACTGAAGCTTTCTTT
>TRBJ1-2|TRBV11-1|TRBD1
CASSPPGQGNGYTF
TGTGCCAGCAGCCCCCCGGGACAGGGTAACGGCTACACCTTC
>TRBJ2-6|TRBV30|.
CAWSEGRGANVLTF
TGTGCCTGGAGTGAAGGACGAGGGGCCAACGTCCTGACTTTC